These 31 T cell receptor beta chains were sequenced from one sample in a study of cytomegalovirus exposure and HLA in healthy donors. The PCR made use of 60 Vbeta and 13 Jbeta primers. Data came from immunoSEQ multiplex PCR; TCRdb stores just in-frame clones and leaves some out. The sample holds some 150,000 clones, 65% to 80% seen once. The sample taken for sequencing was PBMCs. The receptors were sampled from a man between 35 and 55 years old in good health and CMV-seronegative.

This chain uses TRBV7-9 with TRBJ2-7; 10 positions match TRBD2. Germline V gives CDR1 SEHNR, CDR2 FQNEAQ (reference sequence). V trimming: 5 bases; J trimming: 3 bases; junction bases outside the gene matches: 4. This CDR3 contains 14 residues. The CDR3 DNA is TGTGCCAGCAGCGGGACTAGCGCAAACTACGAGCAGTACTTC. This sequence encodes CASSGTSANYEQYF.

Of note for this clone: The sample holds other DNA sequences that translate to the same CDR3. V and J are TRBV28 and TRBJ1-5; tentative D call: TRBD1 (5 bases). Germline values: CDR1 MDHEN, CDR2 SYDVKM. The V gene lost 3 bases and the J gene lost 2 bases, with 5 bases spanning the gap. This CDR3 has 13 amino acids. CDR3 protein: CASSLTGNQPQHF. CDR3 nucleotide sequence: TGTGCCAGCAGTTTGACAGGCAATCAGCCCCAGCATTTT.

The rearrangement joins TRBV28 to TRBJ2-3; D may be TRBD1 (5 bases). The germline gives CDR1 MDHEN, CDR2 SYDVKM. The CDR3 runs 13 residues. V was shortened by 5 bases and J by 9 bases, with 15 bases between the two germline ends. The CDR3 bases are TGTGCCAGCAGTGGCCCGGACATTTTAACGCAGTATTTT. Amino acids: CASSGPDILTQYF.

The J gene is TRBJ2-5, the V gene TRBV5-1; a weak D match, TRBD2 (6 bases). Near its end, the DNA agrees better with TRBJ2-7, so the J call may be wrong. The CDR3 spans 12 residues. From germline, CDR1 is SGHRS and CDR2 YFSETQ. The CDR3 region is CASSLRGGEQYF. Here the CDR3 DNA reads TGCGCCAGCAGCTTGCGGGGAGGCGAGCAGTACTTC.

This chain joins TRBV19 and TRBJ1-5; a weak D match, TRBD1 (6 bases). CDR3 length: 14 amino acids. Trimming stripped 1 base from V and 3 bases from J, with 7 bases between. In germline, CDR1 is LNHDA, CDR2 SQIVND (reference sequence). CDR3 sequence reads: CASSIGQDNQPQHF. The CDR3 nucleotides are TGTGCCAGTAGTATAGGACAGGACAATCAGCCCCAGCATTTT.

The chain links TRBV4-3 to TRBJ2-1; 14 positions match TRBD2. The CDR3 has 16 residues. J gave up 8 bases and V 2 bases, and 5 bases lay outside the gene matches. Germline V gene lookup returns CDR1 LGHNA and CDR2 YSLEER. The CDR3 DNA sequence: TGCGCCAGCAGCCAACTGGGACTAGCGGGAGAGGATGAGCAGTTCTTC. Translation gives CASSQLGLAGEDEQFF.

The rearrangement links TRBV4-2 to TRBJ2-7; 10 nucleotides align to TRBD2. The V gene end was trimmed by 1 base and the J gene end by 0 bases; junction bases not matched to a gene: 9. The CDR3 covers 18 residues. CDR1 and CDR2 from the germline V gene are LGHNA and YNFKEQ. The CDR3 region is CASSQVKLAGRNSYEQYF. For the CDR3, the DNA is TGTGCCAGCAGCCAAGTGAAACTAGCGGGACGCAACTCCTACGAGCAGTACTTC.

In its sample, this clone was seen once. The rearrangement links TRBV12-5 to TRBJ2-3, with D hard to call. There are 12 residues in the CDR3. Germline CDR1 LGHNT, CDR2 FRNRAP. V lost 2 bases and J lost 9, with 9 bases in between. Here the CDR3 reads CASGLPSGTQYF. DNA for the CDR3: TGTGCTAGTGGTTTGCCCTCTGGCACGCAGTATTTT.

In this sample, this clone turned up many times. The V gene is TRBV19, the J gene TRBJ1-1, with TRBD1 as a possible D gene (6 bases). Trimming shortened V by 8 bases and J by 4 bases, and 17 bases separated the two germline ends. Looked up from germline, CDR1 is LNHDA and CDR2 is SQIVND (reference sequence). This CDR3 has 14 residues. CDR3 loop: CASSYEQGLTEAFF. CDR3 bases: TGTGCCAGTTCCTATGAACAGGGCCTCACTGAAGCTTTCTTT.

The rearrangement uses TRBV25-1 and TRBJ2-7; TRBD1 is a possible D gene (5 bases). V was cut by 1 base and J by 0 bases, with 10 bases left in between. Germline V gene sequence: CDR1 MGHDK, CDR2 SYGVNS. The CDR3 spans 15 residues. Written as DNA, the CDR3 is TGTGCCAGCAGTGAATGGGGCAAAAGCTCCTACGAGCAGTACTTC. This codes for CASSEWGKSSYEQYF.

This clone was seen only a few times. The chain employs TRBV27 and TRBJ2-5, with 8 bases identical to TRBD2. V lost 4 bases to trimming and J lost 1 base; unmatched junction nucleotides: 2. The germline V gene has CDR1 MNHEY and CDR2 SMNVEV (reference sequence). This CDR3 region has 14 residues. CDR3: CASSYSGTQETQYF. CDR3 nucleotides: TGTGCCAGCAGTTATAGCGGGACCCAAGAGACCCAGTACTTC.

The V call is TRBV7-9, the J call TRBJ2-5; 9 bases agree with TRBD1. The germline CDR1 and CDR2 sequences are SEHNR and FQNEAQ (reference sequence). The ends lost 4 bases at V and 3 bases at J; junction bases unmatched: 9. The CDR3 covers 16 residues. CDR3 loop: CASSSSGTGPKETQYF. In nucleotides, the CDR3 is TGTGCCAGCAGCTCATCCGGGACAGGGCCTAAAGAGACCCAGTACTTC.

The chain carries TRBV27 and TRBJ2-5; TRBD2 agrees at 13 bases. The CDR3 runs to 15 residues. Unmatched junction bases numbered 3, after V lost 5 bases and J lost 3 bases. Germline values: CDR1 MNHEY, CDR2 SMNVEV (reference sequence). CDR3 bases: TGTGCCAGCAGTGCGGGACTAGCGGGAAAAGAGACCCAGTACTTC. Protein: CASSAGLAGKETQYF.

V usage is TRBV4-3 and J usage is TRBJ2-3; 11 nucleotides agree with TRBD2. In germline, CDR1 is LGHNA, CDR2 YSLEER. Losses at the gene ends were 0 bases for V and 2 bases for J; bases not matched to a gene: 4. The CDR3 totals 17 residues. CDR3 coding DNA: TGCGCCAGCAGCCAAGATAGGGGACTAGCGGCCACAGATACGCAGTATTTT. This codes for CASSQDRGLAATDTQYF.

The chain uses TRBV5-6 and TRBJ1-2, with 8 positions matching TRBD1. V dropped 3 bases and J dropped 2; count of bases not matched to a gene: 3. This CDR3 is 14 amino acids long. Germline V gives CDR1 SGHDT, CDR2 YYEEEE. The CDR3 loop reads CASSSGQGNYGYTF. The CDR3 DNA is TGTGCCAGCAGCTCCGGACAGGGAAACTATGGCTACACCTTC. Full variable domain (remainder filled in from reference TRBV5-6 and TRBJ1-2): DAGVTQSPTHLIKTRGQQVTLRCSPKSGHDTVSWYQQALGQGPQFIFQYYEEEERQRGNFPDRFSGHQFPNYSSELNVNALLLGDSALYLCASSSGQGNYGYTFGSGTRLTVV.

V gene TRBV5-1 combines with J gene TRBJ2-1, with TRBD2 identical over 12 bases. Germline V lookup: CDR1 SGHRS, CDR2 YFSETQ. The length of the CDR3 is 17 residues. The V and J ends lost 1 base and 7 bases, in that order; junction bases with no gene match: 9. The CDR3 DNA sequence: TGCGCCAGCAGCTTGTTGGCTAGCGGGGGGGCGAGGAATGAGCAGTTCTTC. This codes for CASSLLASGGARNEQFF.

This sequence joins TRBV27 and TRBJ2-3; D is uncertain. Germline assignment: CDR1 MNHEY and CDR2 SMNVEV (reference sequence). Trimming removed 1 base at V and 1 base at J, with 12 bases between. The CDR3 contains 16 residues. The CDR3 DNA follows: TGTGCCAGCAGTTTATATAAGGAGTACGGCACAGATACGCAGTATTTT. Amino acid sequence: CASSLYKEYGTDTQYF.

The chain carries TRBV5-4 and TRBJ2-2; perhaps TRBD2 as D (6 bases). The CDR3 length is 14 residues. V gave up 7 bases and J gave up 0 bases, with 10 bases separating them. CDR1 is SGHNT, CDR2 YYREEE, per germline (reference sequence). The CDR3 protein is CASQPGANTGELFF. The DNA for the CDR3 is TGTGCCAGCCAGCCGGGGGCGAACACCGGGGAGCTGTTTTTT.

The chain links TRBV28 to TRBJ2-4; D may be TRBD1 (6 bases). V was shortened by 7 bases and J by 0 bases, with 19 bases between the two germline ends. The CDR3 covers 17 residues. CDR1 MDHEN and CDR2 SYDVKM come from the germline V gene. Here the CDR3 reads CASNDRDMTLAKNIQYF. CDR3 coding DNA: TGTGCCAGCAATGACCGGGACATGACCCTAGCCAAAAACATTCAGTACTTC.

This clone was observed a few times. The chain uses TRBV2 and TRBJ2-7; weak D call: TRBD2 (5 bases). Germline V CDR1 and CDR2: SNHLY, FYNNEI. The CDR3 totals 14 residues. Deletions cut 3 bases from V and 9 bases from J, with 18 bases between. Written as DNA, the CDR3 is TGTGCCAGCAGTGATCTAGCTGTTGGAGGAGGGCAGTACTTC. This sequence encodes CASSDLAVGGGQYF.

The rearrangement links TRBV11-1 to TRBJ2-5, with D perhaps TRBD2 (6 bases). Trimming left V 2 bases short and J 4 bases short, with 11 bases between. Germline CDR1 and CDR2: SGHAT and FQDESV (reference sequence). This CDR3 contains 14 residues. For the CDR3, the DNA is TGTGCCAGCAGCTTAACCGGGAGCGGAGAGACCCAGTACTTC. This translates into CASSLTGSGETQYF.

The gene calls are TRBV15 and TRBJ2-2, with D perhaps matching TRBD1 (5 bases). This CDR3 contains 21 residues. V shed 0 bases and J shed 2 bases, with 25 bases lying between them. The V gene's germline CDR1 is LNHNV and CDR2 YYDKDF (reference sequence). The CDR3, as DNA: TGTGCCACCAGCAGAGATCCCTCACAGGTGGTGGCCCTCCGTAACACCGGGGAGCTGTTTTTT. Its translation is CATSRDPSQVVALRNTGELFF.

V gene TRBV18 combines with J gene TRBJ1-1, with 9 bases fitting TRBD1. J lost 4 bases, V lost 1 base, and 4 bases had no gene match. In germline, CDR1 is KGHSH, CDR2 LQKENI. This CDR3 has 15 residues. CDR3 region: CASSPQGQGITEAFF. CDR3 bases: TGTGCCAGCTCACCACAGGGACAGGGAATCACTGAAGCTTTCTTT.

This clone occurred a few times. This sequence joins TRBV27 and TRBJ2-5; the D gene is possibly TRBD2 (6 bases). TRBJ2-7 matches the DNA end more closely, so the J call is doubtful. This CDR3 contains 15 residues. Germline V gene data show CDR1 as MNHEY and CDR2 as SMNVEV (reference sequence). The CDR3 loop is CASRKEGGLSNEQYF. The CDR3 coding sequence is TGTGCCAGCAGAAAGGAGGGAGGACTCTCGAACGAGCAGTACTTC.

This sequence joins TRBV5-1 and TRBJ2-3; TRBD2 agrees at 13 bases. The ends lost 1 base at V and 2 bases at J; junction bases unmatched: 4. The germline V gene encodes CDR1 SGHRS and CDR2 YFSETQ. This CDR3 is built from 17 residues. This CDR3 reads CASSLRLAGGITDTQYF. In DNA form, the CDR3 reads TGCGCCAGCAGCTTGCGACTAGCGGGAGGAATCACAGATACGCAGTATTTT.

This clone was counted only a few times. The genes are TRBV19 and TRBJ2-7, with 7 positions matching TRBD1. After removal of 3 bases from V and 5 bases from J, the junction contained 7 bases not matched to a gene. The CDR3 is 14 residues long. Germline values: CDR1 LNHDA, CDR2 SQIVND (reference sequence). The CDR3 is CASSITTGSHEQYF. In DNA form, the CDR3 reads TGTGCCAGTAGTATTACGACAGGGAGCCACGAGCAGTACTTC.

J is TRBJ1-1 and V is TRBV28; 9 bases are a match to TRBD1. The trim removed 6 bases at V and 7 bases at J, leaving 6 bases unmatched. In germline, CDR1 is MDHEN, CDR2 SYDVKM. This CDR3 comprises 13 residues. CDR3 sequence reads: CASSLQGAFEAFF. The CDR3 bases are TGTGCCAGCAGCCTACAGGGGGCATTTGAAGCTTTCTTT.

Concerning this clone itself: Sequence at one end of the junction differs from germline and may be a read error. The CDR3 region has the DNA TGTTCCAGCAGCTTGGCCGGGACTAGCGGCTACGAGCAGTACTTC. Translation: CSSSLAGTSGYEQYF. V is TRBV7-9 and J is TRBJ2-7; 11 nucleotides align to TRBD2. CDR3 length equals 15 residues. CDR1 is SEHNR, CDR2 FQNEAQ, per germline (reference sequence). Filled out from reference TRBV7-9 and TRBJ2-7, the complete variable domain reads DTGVSQNPRHKITKRGQNVTFRCDPISEHNRLYWYRQTLGQGPEFLTYFQNEAQLEKSRLLSDRFSAERPKGSFSTLEIQRTEQGDSAMYLCSSSLAGTSGYEQYFGPGTRLTVT.

The chain carries TRBV27 and TRBJ2-5; D is possibly TRBD2 (5 bases). V lost 2 bases to trimming and J lost 1 base, with 14 bases between them. The CDR3 runs to 16 residues. Germline V lookup: CDR1 MNHEY, CDR2 SMNVEV (reference sequence). The CDR3 here is CASSLRVLSGQETQYF. The CDR3 nucleotides read TGTGCCAGCAGTTTAAGGGTCTTGAGCGGCCAAGAGACCCAGTACTTC.

The CDR3 reads CASSDRGNSNQPQHF. CDR3 DNA: TGTGCCAGCAGTGACAGGGGGAATAGCAATCAGCCCCAGCATTTT. This sequence joins TRBV2 and TRBJ1-5; 7 positions match TRBD1. This CDR3 contains 15 residues. J was trimmed by 0 bases and V by 3 bases; bases with no gene match: 2. Per germline, CDR1 SNHLY and CDR2 FYNNEI.

This clone was detected a few times. The chain carries TRBV6-5 and TRBJ2-7; 10 nucleotides line up with TRBD2. This CDR3 comprises 14 residues. Trimming removed 7 bases from V and 5 bases from J; junction bases left unmatched: 8. CDR1 MNHEY and CDR2 SVGAGI come from the germline V gene. This CDR3 is CASMSSGSFHEQYF. For the CDR3, the DNA is TGTGCCAGCATGTCTAGCGGGAGTTTCCACGAGCAGTACTTC.